This record concerns one T cell receptor (beta chain) sequence. The data were obtained in a study of tumor-infiltrating lymphocytes in primary liver carcinoma. Germline DNA was also extracted, while the blood RNA originated from unsorted whole blood. The researchers produced TCR beta cDNA from around 500 ng total RNA with a constant-region primer. For TCR beta, libraries were produced by three nested multiplex PCR rounds using slightly modified ARM-PCR. TCRdb itself ran the multiplex PCR reads through MiXCR, one entry per CDR3 protein. Here the sample spans approximately 300,000 distinct CDR3 sequences, 55% to 65% being singletons. The clonotype comes from a man in his forties or fifties with primary liver carcinoma and hepatitis B virus infection. The sample comprised peripheral blood.

CDR3 sequence (DNA): TGCAGCACCATCCCTAGCATTGAGACCCAGTACTTC. Residues: CSTIPSIETQYF. This sequence joins TRBV29-1 and TRBJ2-5; D is perhaps TRBD2 (5 bases). The germline V gene has CDR1 SQVTM and CDR2 ANQGSEA. Trimming pared 8 bases from V and 5 bases from J, leaving 15 bases between. The CDR3 spans 12 residues.